This record concerns one T cell receptor beta chain sequence. What it binds is unknown. V lost 6 bases and J 0 bases, leaving 9 bases between the germline ends. The CDR3 consists of 13 residues. Germline V gives CDR1 GTSNPN, CDR2 SVGIG (reference sequence). The data originate from a study of shared clonotypes between healthy human individuals. Regarding the study as a whole: Blood was the only sampled material, and tissue repertoires likely differ.

TCRdb keeps only in-frame clones here, not all; method: immunoSEQ multiplex PCR. The sample contains about 480,000 clones, roughly 78% of which appear only once. Healthy and HIV-negative, the adult donors had no recent acute infections or vaccinations. Source material: PBMCs. V and J are TRBV30 and TRBJ1-3; a weak D match, TRBD1 (5 bases). The TCR originated in a middle-aged woman in good health. Some clones in this sample may be carry-over from other donors' samples. CDR3 sequence (DNA): TGTGCCTGTTCAGGGAGCTCTGGAAACACCATATATTTT. It is translated as CACSGSSGNTIYF.